The clone carrying this TCR beta chain has more than one count but fewer than ten. Sequencing used immunoSEQ multiplex PCR; TCRdb keeps in-frame clones, though not all of them. The sample includes 90,000 to 120,000 clones, roughly four fifths of them seen just once. The CDR3 sequence is 12 residues long. Germline V CDR1 and CDR2: SQVTM, ANQGSEA. V was clipped by 7 bases and J by 6 bases, with 13 bases between them. This entry is derived from a study of blood T cell repertoires in COVID-19. This clonotype was obtained from a man in his sixties with acute or convalescent COVID-19. The sequencing sample was made of peripheral blood. The V call is TRBV29-1, the J call TRBJ2-1; D might be TRBD1 (6 bases). The CDR3 reads CSGLGAPNEQFF. The CDR3, as DNA: TGCAGCGGCCTGGGGGCTCCCAATGAGCAGTTCTTC.